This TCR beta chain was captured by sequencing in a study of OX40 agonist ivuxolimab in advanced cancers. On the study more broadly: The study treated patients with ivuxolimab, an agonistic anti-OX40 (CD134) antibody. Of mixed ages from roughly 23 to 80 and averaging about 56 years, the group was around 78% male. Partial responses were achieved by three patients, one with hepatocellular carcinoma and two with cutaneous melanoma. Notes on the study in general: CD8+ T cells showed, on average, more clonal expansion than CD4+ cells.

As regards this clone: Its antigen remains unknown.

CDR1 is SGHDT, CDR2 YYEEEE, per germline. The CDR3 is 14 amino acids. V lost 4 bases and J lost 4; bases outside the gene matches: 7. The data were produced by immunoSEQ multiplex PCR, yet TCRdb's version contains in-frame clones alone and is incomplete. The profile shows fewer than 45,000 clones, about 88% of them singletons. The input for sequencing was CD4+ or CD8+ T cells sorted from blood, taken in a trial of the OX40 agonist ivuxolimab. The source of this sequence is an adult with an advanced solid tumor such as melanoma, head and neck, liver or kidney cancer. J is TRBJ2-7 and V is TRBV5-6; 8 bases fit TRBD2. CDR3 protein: CASSIGGGWYEQYF. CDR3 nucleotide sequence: TGTGCCAGCAGCATCGGCGGGGGGTGGTACGAGCAGTACTTC.